This TCR beta chain derives from a study of tissue T cells after allogeneic stem cell transplantation. The time point: mouse harvest day 14 after allogeneic transplant. Each mouse received 10^7 T-cell-depleted marrow cells plus 10^6 splenic CD5+ T cells by tail vein. B6 (H2b) cells into BALB/c (H2d) mice; tissues taken at day 7 or 14. CDR3 sequences, V/J genes, frequencies and template counts came from survey-depth TCRbeta sequencing. The table came from immunoSEQ multiplex PCR; TCRdb's copy has only in-frame clones and leaves some out. The sample shows some 670 clones, under 55% of them seen only once. Only one count was recorded for this clone. Its antigen is still unknown. Gene names are mouse gene names. The CDR3 end is not reached by the read, which stops 1 residue before it; the germline J gene fills it in. General study findings and limits: Motif-based clustering found tissue-specific repertoire signatures shared across patients, though few clones were shared. TCR repertoires tracked anatomic similarity, regardless of disease or transplant status.

V lost 1 base, J lost 0 bases, and 15 bases stayed unmatched. Germline V gene lookup returns CDR1 GKSSPN and CDR2 SITVG. The CDR3 totals 20 residues. This chain joins TRBV31 and TRBJ2-4; TRBD1 agrees at 11 bases. Specimen: liver tissue. This receptor was obtained from a female BALB/c mouse given C57BL/6 T cells with graft-versus-host disease after an allogeneic hematopoietic cell transplant. The covered CDR3 bases are TGTGCCTGGAGTCCCCGGGACAGGGGGGGAATGGAAAATAGTCAAAACACCTTGTAC. The encoded protein is CAWSPRDRGGMENSQNTLY. The whole CDR3 reads CAWSPRDRGGMENSQNTLYF.